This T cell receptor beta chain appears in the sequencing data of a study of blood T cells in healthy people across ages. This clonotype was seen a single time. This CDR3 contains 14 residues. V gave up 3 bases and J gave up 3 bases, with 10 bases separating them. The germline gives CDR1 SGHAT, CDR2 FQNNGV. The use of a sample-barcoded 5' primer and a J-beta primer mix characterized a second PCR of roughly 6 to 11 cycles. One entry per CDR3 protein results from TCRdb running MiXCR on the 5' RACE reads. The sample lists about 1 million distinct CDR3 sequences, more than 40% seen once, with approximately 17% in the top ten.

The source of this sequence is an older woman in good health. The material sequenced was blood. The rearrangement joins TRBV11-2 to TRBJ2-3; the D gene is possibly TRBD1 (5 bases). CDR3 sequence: CASSFEGATDTQYF. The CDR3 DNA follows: TGTGCCAGCAGCTTTGAAGGGGCTACAGATACGCAGTATTTT.